The present T cell receptor beta chain was sequenced within a study of OX40 agonist ivuxolimab in advanced cancers. Notes on the study in general: No antigen was identified for the clonally expanded peripheral T cells.

Autoimmune disease history or systemic immunosuppression excluded patients. Trimming took 7 bases from V and 2 from J, leaving 14 bases between them. CDR3 length: 14 amino acids. CDR1 MNHEY and CDR2 SVGAGI come from the germline V gene. Sequencing used immunoSEQ multiplex PCR; TCRdb keeps in-frame clones, though not all of them. The data show about 83,000 clones, 91% seen once. As for this clone: Its specificity is not known.

The sequencing used CD4+ or CD8+ T cells sorted from blood, collected in a trial of the OX40 agonist ivuxolimab. J is TRBJ2-5 and V is TRBV6-5; D might be TRBD1 or TRBD2, each matching 6 bases. The clonotype was recovered from an adult with an advanced solid tumor such as melanoma, head and neck, liver or kidney cancer. The CDR3 DNA follows: TGTGCCAGCACCGAGACGGGGGCGCAAGAGACCCAGTACTTC. Protein product: CASTETGAQETQYF.